This T cell receptor (beta chain) is from a study of blood T cell repertoires in COVID-19. In the original workflow: Amplification of reference gene primers was used by the study to estimate nucleated cell counts. The method was immunoSEQ multiplex PCR; TCRdb's version includes in-frame clones alone and lacks a portion of them. V, J and clone size are those of that table, while D and trimming were read from the DNA. The sample contains roughly 200,000 clones, 87% of which appear only once. CDR1 SGDLS and CDR2 YYNGEE come from the germline V gene. The V end lost 0 bases, the J end lost 7 bases, and 11 bases lay between the germline ends. The CDR3 sequence is 13 residues long.

The chain links TRBV9 to TRBJ2-7; the D gene is possibly TRBD1 (5 bases). Sequences were obtained from peripheral blood. This sequence was found in a woman aged 18-29 years who had recovered from COVID-19. The CDR3 DNA sequence: TGTGCCAGCAGCGTAGACCAGGGCCGTGAGCAGTACTTC. It translates to CASSVDQGREQYF.